One and the same sample provided the 10 T cell receptor beta chains below, sequenced in a study of spatial heterogeneity in lung cancer. MiXCR, applied by TCRdb to the 5' RACE reads, yields one record per CDR3 protein. Among under 20,000 distinct CDR3 sequences listed, about a fifth were seen once. Time point noted: sample taken at primary tumor resection. Extraction of whole RNA from tumor, nontumor lung or frozen PBMC preceded unsorted sequencing. Here the sequenced sample was PBMCs, taken at surgery. All receptors come from a male donor with early-stage non-small cell lung cancer.

The genes are TRBV5-1 and TRBJ1-2; D is undetermined. The CDR3 has 15 amino acids. Germline V lookup: CDR1 SGHRS, CDR2 YFSETQ. The V end was cut by 0 bases, the J end by 3 bases, with 12 bases between. In DNA, the CDR3 is TGCGCCAGCAGCTTGGACAGTAATTGGGACTATGGCTACACCTTC. Residues: CASSLDSNWDYGYTF.

This clonotype occurred many times. The CDR3 nucleotides read TGCAGTGCTCGCCGGCCCTCCAATATCAATGAGCAGTTCTTC. It specifies CSARRPSNINEQFF. V and J are TRBV20-1 and TRBJ2-1; the D is unclear. CDR1 and CDR2 (germline): DFQATT, SNEGSKA (reference sequence). This CDR3 contains 14 residues. Trimming shortened V by 5 bases and J by 6 bases, and 17 bases separated the two germline ends.

Many counts were recorded for this clonotype. J is TRBJ1-1 and V is TRBV20-1; TRBD1 might be the D (6 bases). The germline V gene encodes CDR1 DFQATT and CDR2 SNEGSKA (reference sequence). With 6 bases removed from V and 4 bases from J, the gap between germline ends came to 18 bases. This CDR3 is 14 amino acids long. The CDR3 sequence: CSAVSLLRGTEAFF. Here the CDR3 DNA reads TGCAGTGCCGTAAGCCTACTCAGGGGCACTGAAGCTTTCTTT.

The CDR3 reads CSARAGDGYTF. The CDR3 bases are TGCAGTGCTAGAGCGGGGGATGGCTACACCTTC. The chain is built from TRBV20-1 and TRBJ1-2; perhaps TRBD1 as D (5 bases). This CDR3 spans 11 amino acids. Trimming shortened V by 1 base and J by 6 bases, and 6 bases separated the two germline ends. Germline CDR1 is DFQATT and CDR2 is SNEGSKA (reference sequence).

This clonotype was counted only a few times. The CDR3 sequence is CASSLQENEQFF. DNA of the CDR3: TGTGCCAGCAGCCTGCAGGAAAATGAGCAGTTCTTC. The V call is TRBV7-3, the J call TRBJ2-1; D gene ambiguous. The germline V and J ends were trimmed by 5 bases and 7 bases, with 9 bases remaining between them. The CDR3 is made up of 12 amino acids. Looked up from germline, CDR1 is SGHTA and CDR2 is FQGTGA.

The V gene is TRBV4-2, the J gene TRBJ2-5; D tentatively fits TRBD1 or TRBD2 (5 bases each). The CDR3 has 14 amino acids. The V gene's germline CDR1 is LGHNA and CDR2 YNFKEQ. Trimming removed 0 bases at V and 5 bases at J, with 10 bases between. CDR3 DNA: TGTGCCAGCAGCCAAGATCCGGGGCCCGAGACCCAGTACTTC. It is translated as CASSQDPGPETQYF.

The chain employs TRBV11-2 and TRBJ1-3, with a weak D call TRBD1 (5 bases). This CDR3 contains 15 residues. V lost 0 bases and J lost 0, with 6 bases in between. Germline CDR1 is SGHAT and CDR2 is FQNNGV. The CDR3 region is CASSLDGGSGNTIYF. CDR3 DNA sequence: TGTGCCAGCAGCTTAGATGGGGGCTCTGGAAACACCATATATTTT.

This clonotype has ten or more counts. This sequence joins TRBV27 and TRBJ1-2; 8 bases agree with TRBD1. Per germline, CDR1 MNHEY and CDR2 SMNVEV (reference sequence). CDR3 length: 13 amino acids. After removal of 6 bases from V and 4 bases from J, the junction contained 4 bases not matched to a gene. DNA of the CDR3: TGTGCCAGCAGCCAACAGGGGGTCTATGGCTACACCTTC. Residues: CASSQQGVYGYTF.

This clonotype is medium-sized by share. The V and J genes are TRBV12-3 or TRBV12-4 and TRBJ1-2; D remains ambiguous. Trimming took 1 base from V and 8 from J, leaving 5 bases between them. This CDR3 is built from 11 residues. The CDR3, as DNA: TGTGCCAGCAGTTTAGTTGGGGGCTACACCTTC. This encodes CASSLVGGYTF.

The chain uses TRBV10-3 and TRBJ2-3; tentative D call: TRBD1 (6 bases). V dropped 0 bases and J dropped 3 bases, with 10 bases sitting between them. The germline V gene has CDR1 ENHRY and CDR2 SYGVKD. CDR3 size: 15 residues. CDR3 DNA: TGTGCCATCAGTGAGTCACAGGGAGTAACAGATACGCAGTATTTT. It specifies CAISESQGVTDTQYF.